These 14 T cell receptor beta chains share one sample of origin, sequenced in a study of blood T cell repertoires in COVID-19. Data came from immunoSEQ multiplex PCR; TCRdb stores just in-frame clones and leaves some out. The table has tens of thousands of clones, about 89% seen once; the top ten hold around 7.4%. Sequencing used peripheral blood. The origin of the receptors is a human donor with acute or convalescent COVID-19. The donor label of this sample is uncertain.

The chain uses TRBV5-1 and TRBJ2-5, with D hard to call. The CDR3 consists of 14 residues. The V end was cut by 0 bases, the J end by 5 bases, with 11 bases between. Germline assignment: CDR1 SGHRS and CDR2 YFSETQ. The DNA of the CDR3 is TGCGCCAGCAGCTTGGGTACCGGCGGTGAGACCCAGTACTTC. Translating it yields CASSLGTGGETQYF.

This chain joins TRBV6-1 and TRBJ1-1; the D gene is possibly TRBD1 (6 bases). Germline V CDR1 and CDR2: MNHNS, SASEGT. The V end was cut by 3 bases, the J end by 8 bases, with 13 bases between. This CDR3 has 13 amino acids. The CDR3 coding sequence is TGTGCCAGCAGTGAGGACAGCAACTTCGAAGCTTTCTTT. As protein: CASSEDSNFEAFF.

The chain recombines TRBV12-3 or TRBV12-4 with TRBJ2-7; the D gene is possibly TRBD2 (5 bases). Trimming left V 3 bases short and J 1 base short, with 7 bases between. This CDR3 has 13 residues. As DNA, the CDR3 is TGTGCCAGCAGTTTTCGGGGTTCCTACGAGCAGTACTTC. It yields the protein CASSFRGSYEQYF.

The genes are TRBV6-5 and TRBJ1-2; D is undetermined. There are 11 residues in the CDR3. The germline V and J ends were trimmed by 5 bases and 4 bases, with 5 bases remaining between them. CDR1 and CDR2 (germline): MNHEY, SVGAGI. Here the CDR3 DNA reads TGTGCCAGCAGTCCCGTCTATGGCTACACCTTC. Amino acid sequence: CASSPVYGYTF.

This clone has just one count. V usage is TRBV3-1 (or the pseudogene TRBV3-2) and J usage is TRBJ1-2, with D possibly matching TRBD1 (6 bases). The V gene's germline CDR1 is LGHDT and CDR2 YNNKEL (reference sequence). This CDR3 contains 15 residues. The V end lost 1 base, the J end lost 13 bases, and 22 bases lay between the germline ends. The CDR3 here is CASSQASTGGGIITF. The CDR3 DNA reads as TGTGCCAGCAGCCAAGCCTCAACCGGGGGGGGCATCATCACCTTC.

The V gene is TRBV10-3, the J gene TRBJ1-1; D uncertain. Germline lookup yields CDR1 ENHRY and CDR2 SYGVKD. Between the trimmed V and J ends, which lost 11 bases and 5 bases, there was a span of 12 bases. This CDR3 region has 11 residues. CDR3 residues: CAAREGTEAFF. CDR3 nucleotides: TGTGCCGCCCGGGAGGGAACTGAAGCTTTCTTT.

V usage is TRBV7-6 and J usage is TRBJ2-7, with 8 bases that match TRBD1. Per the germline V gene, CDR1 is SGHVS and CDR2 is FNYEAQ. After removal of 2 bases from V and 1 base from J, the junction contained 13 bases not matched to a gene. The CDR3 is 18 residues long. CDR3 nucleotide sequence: TGTGCCAGCAGCTTACAACAGGGGGTCGTTGGAGTTTCCTACGAGCAGTACTTC. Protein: CASSLQQGVVGVSYEQYF.

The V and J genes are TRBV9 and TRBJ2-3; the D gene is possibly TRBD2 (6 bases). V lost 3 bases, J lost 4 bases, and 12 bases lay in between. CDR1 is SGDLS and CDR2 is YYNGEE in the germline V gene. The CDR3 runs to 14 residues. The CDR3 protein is CASSGLGKADTQYF. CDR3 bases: TGTGCCAGCAGCGGACTAGGAAAAGCAGATACGCAGTATTTT.

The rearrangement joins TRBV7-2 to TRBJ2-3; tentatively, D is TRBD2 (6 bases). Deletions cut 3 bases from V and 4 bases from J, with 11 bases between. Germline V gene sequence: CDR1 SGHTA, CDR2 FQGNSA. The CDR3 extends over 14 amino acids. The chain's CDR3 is CASSLRRGADTQYF. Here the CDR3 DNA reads TGTGCCAGCAGCTTGCGGAGGGGAGCAGATACGCAGTATTTT. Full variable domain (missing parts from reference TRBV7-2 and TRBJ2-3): GAGVSQSPSNKVTEKGKDVELRCDPISGHTALYWYRQSLGQGLEFLIYFQGNSAPDKSGLPSDRFSAERTGGSVSTLTIQRTQQEDSAVYLCASSLRRGADTQYFGPGTRLTVL.

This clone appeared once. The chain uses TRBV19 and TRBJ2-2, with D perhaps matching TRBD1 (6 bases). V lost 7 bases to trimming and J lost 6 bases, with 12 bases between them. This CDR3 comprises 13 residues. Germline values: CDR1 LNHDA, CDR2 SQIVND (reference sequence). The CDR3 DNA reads TGTGCCAGTAATCCACAGGGACCCGGGGAGCTGTTTTTT. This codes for CASNPQGPGELFF.

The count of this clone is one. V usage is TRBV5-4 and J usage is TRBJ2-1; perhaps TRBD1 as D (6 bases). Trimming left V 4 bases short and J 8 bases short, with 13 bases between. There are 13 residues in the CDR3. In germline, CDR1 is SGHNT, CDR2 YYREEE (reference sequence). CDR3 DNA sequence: TGTGCCAGCAGCCTAGGACAGCGCGATGAGCAGTTCTTC. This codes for CASSLGQRDEQFF.

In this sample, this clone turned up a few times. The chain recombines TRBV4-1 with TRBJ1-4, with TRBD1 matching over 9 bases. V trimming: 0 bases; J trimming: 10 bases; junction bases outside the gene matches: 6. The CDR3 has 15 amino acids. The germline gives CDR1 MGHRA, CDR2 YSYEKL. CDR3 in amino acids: CASSQETGGAGKLFF. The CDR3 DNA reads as TGCGCCAGCAGCCAAGAGACAGGGGGTGCGGGAAAACTGTTTTTT.

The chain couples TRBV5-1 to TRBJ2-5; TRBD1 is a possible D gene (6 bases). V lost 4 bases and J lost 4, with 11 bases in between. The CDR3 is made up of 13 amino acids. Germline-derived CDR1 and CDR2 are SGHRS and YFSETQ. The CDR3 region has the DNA TGCGCCAGCAGCCAACCAGGGGCAGAGACCCAGTACTTC. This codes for CASSQPGAETQYF.

As DNA, the CDR3 is TGCGCCAGCAGGCCCGAGGACTCCTACGAGCAGTACTTC. Translated: CASRPEDSYEQYF. The chain carries TRBV5-1 and TRBJ2-7; D uncertain. The germline CDR1 and CDR2 sequences are SGHRS and YFSETQ. Trimming removed 5 bases from V and 0 bases from J, with 9 bases in between. The CDR3 runs to 13 residues.